The 16 T cell receptor beta chains listed next were all sequenced from one sample in a study of T-cell memory formation after mild COVID-19. TCRdb recomputed calls from the 5' RACE reads with MiXCR, one row per CDR3 protein. The sample has about 120,000 distinct CDR3 sequences, roughly 15% seen once. The sequencing input was PBMCs or a T cell subset sorted from them (not recorded which). These receptors all stem from an adult woman who had mild COVID-19 (a few samples of this study predate the infection). Cell type and time point are not known.

J is TRBJ2-7 and V is TRBV5-1; D remains ambiguous. The germline V gene encodes CDR1 SGHRS and CDR2 YFSETQ. The CDR3 length is 13 residues. Trimming took off 0 bases at V and 2 bases at J, with 6 bases between the two ends. The CDR3 coding sequence is TGCGCCAGCAGCTTGGATTTTACCTACGAGCAGTACTTC. As protein: CASSLDFTYEQYF.

This clonotype was seen a handful of times. The chain has TRBV7-6 and TRBJ2-7, with TRBD1 as a possible D gene (5 bases). The ends were cut back, 5 bases at V and 0 bases at J, with 14 bases in the middle. In germline, CDR1 is SGHVS, CDR2 FNYEAQ. The CDR3 spans 15 residues. CDR3 protein: CASSPQGVASYEQYF. The CDR3 coding sequence is TGTGCCAGCAGCCCGCAAGGGGTAGCCTCCTACGAGCAGTACTTC.

The V and J genes are TRBV11-2 and TRBJ2-5; perhaps TRBD1 as D (5 bases). Trimming cost V 2 bases and J 4 bases, with 11 bases left between them. This CDR3 contains 14 residues. CDR1 and CDR2 from the germline V gene are SGHAT and FQNNGV. CDR3 coding DNA: TGTGCCAGCAGCTTATCGAGACAGCTAGAGACCCAGTACTTC. Encoded protein: CASSLSRQLETQYF.

This clonotype was seen a few times. The chain joins TRBV29-1 to TRBJ2-1; 11 nucleotides match TRBD2. Germline CDR1 SQVTM, CDR2 ANQGSEA. Trimming took 3 bases from V and 0 from J; bases not matched to a gene: 7. This CDR3 spans 17 amino acids. CDR3 sequence: CSVEGGTSGRSYNEQFF. The DNA of the CDR3 is TGCAGCGTTGAGGGTGGGACTAGCGGCCGCTCCTACAATGAGCAGTTCTTC.

A few counts support this clonotype. The chain combines TRBV30 with TRBJ2-7; 7 nucleotides line up with TRBD1. CDR1 is GTSNPN, CDR2 SVGIG, per germline (reference sequence). The junction had 10 bases not matched to a gene; V was cut back by 5 bases and J by 3 bases. The CDR3 length is 14 residues. The CDR3 sequence is CAWDFRQGGYEQYF. In nucleotides, the CDR3 is TGTGCCTGGGATTTTCGACAGGGTGGCTACGAGCAGTACTTC.

In its sample, this clonotype was seen a few times. V gene TRBV2 combines with J gene TRBJ2-3; a weak D match, TRBD2 (5 bases). V was trimmed by 8 bases and J by 0 bases, leaving 9 bases between them. The CDR3 spans 13 residues. CDR1 is SNHLY and CDR2 is FYNNEI in the germline V gene. In nucleotides, the CDR3 is TGTGCCAGCTTTGGACTGAGCACAGATACGCAGTATTTT. It specifies CASFGLSTDTQYF.

This chain connects TRBV12-3 or TRBV12-4 to TRBJ2-1; 7 positions match TRBD2. With V trimmed by 3 bases and J by 1 base, 3 bases remained unmatched. The length of the CDR3 is 15 residues. CDR3 bases: TGTGCCAGCAGTTTTGGGCGGGGGTCCTACAATGAGCAGTTCTTC. This translates into CASSFGRGSYNEQFF.

This clonotype was seen only a few times. The CDR3, as DNA: TGTGCCACCAGTGTGGCTAGCGGGAGGGCCGGAAGCTACAATGAGCAGTTCTTC. It encodes CATSVASGRAGSYNEQFF. The rearrangement uses TRBV24-1 and TRBJ2-1; 12 bases match TRBD2. The ends lost 5 bases at V and 3 bases at J; junction bases unmatched: 10. Germline-derived CDR1 and CDR2 are KGHDR and SFDVKD. CDR3 length equals 18 residues.

V usage is TRBV3-1 and J usage is TRBJ1-2; D is uncertain. V was clipped by 6 bases and J by 5 bases, with 19 bases between them. Germline V gene lookup returns CDR1 LGHDT and CDR2 YNNKEL (reference sequence). The CDR3 spans 15 residues. The CDR3 bases are TGTGCCAGCAGACATTCGCGAAGCATTCTATATGGCTACACCTTC. The encoded protein is CASRHSRSILYGYTF.

The V and J genes are TRBV4-3 and TRBJ2-1; D not resolved. This CDR3 spans 13 amino acids. The V gene's germline CDR1 is LGHNA and CDR2 YSLEER. The V end lost 1 base, the J end lost 6 bases, and 7 bases lay between the germline ends. The CDR3 region has the DNA TGCGCCAGCAGCCAAGGGGTAGTCAATGAGCAGTTCTTC. Protein sequence: CASSQGVVNEQFF.

The chain has TRBV9 and TRBJ2-1; TRBD2 matches 8 bases. Losses at the gene ends were 4 bases for V and 1 base for J; bases not matched to a gene: 4. Germline V lookup: CDR1 SGDLS, CDR2 YYNGEE. This CDR3 has 15 amino acids. The CDR3 loop is CASSPGGGSYNEQFF. The CDR3, as DNA: TGTGCCAGCAGCCCAGGCGGGGGGTCCTACAATGAGCAGTTCTTC.

This chain connects TRBV10-3 to TRBJ2-3, with a possible D match to TRBD1 (5 bases). Germline lookup yields CDR1 ENHRY and CDR2 SYGVKD. Trimming took 10 bases from V and 2 from J, leaving 10 bases between them. The CDR3 consists of 12 residues. CDR3 nucleotides: TGTGCCAGTCAGGGTCCCACAGATACGCAGTATTTT. Protein: CASQGPTDTQYF.

This clonotype occurred many times. The genes are TRBV2 and TRBJ2-5; TRBD2 is a possible D gene (5 bases). Germline V gene lookup returns CDR1 SNHLY and CDR2 FYNNEI. There are 15 residues in the CDR3. V was cut by 4 bases and J by 1 base, with 13 bases left in between. For the CDR3, the DNA is TGTGCCAGCAGTGTGCTGGAAGGGAGCCAAGAGACCCAGTACTTC. This sequence encodes CASSVLEGSQETQYF. Using reference TRBV2 and TRBJ2-5 for the parts outside the CDR3, the full variable domain is EPEVTQTPSHQVTQMGQEVILRCVPISNHLYFYWYRQILGQKVEFLVSFYNNEISEKSEIFDDQFSVERPDGSNFTLKIRSTKLEDSAMYFCASSVLEGSQETQYFGPGTRLLVL.

This chain's CDR3 is CASSQVGTAEAFF. Written as DNA, the CDR3 is TGTGCCAGCAGCCAAGTCGGGACAGCTGAAGCTTTCTTT. V is TRBV3-1 and J is TRBJ1-1; 7 nucleotides line up with TRBD1. Unmatched junction bases numbered 2, after V lost 1 base and J lost 6 bases. The germline V gene has CDR1 LGHDT and CDR2 YNNKEL (reference sequence). The CDR3 extends over 13 amino acids.

This clonotype was seen a few times. This chain uses TRBV5-1 with TRBJ1-2; 11 positions agree with TRBD1. This CDR3 is 15 amino acids long. V lost 4 bases and J lost 6; bases outside the gene matches: 8. From germline, CDR1 is SGHRS and CDR2 YFSETQ. CDR3: CASSGRTGGADGYTF. CDR3 nucleotides: TGCGCCAGCAGCGGCCGGACAGGGGGCGCGGATGGCTACACCTTC. Full variable domain (rest looked up from reference TRBV5-1 and TRBJ1-2): KAGVTQTPRYLIKTRGQQVTLSCSPISGHRSVSWYQQTPGQGLQFLFEYFSETQRNKGNFPGRFSGRQFSNSRSEMNVSTLELGDSALYLCASSGRTGGADGYTFGSGTRLTVV.

There are a few counts of this clonotype. The chain links TRBV7-6 to TRBJ2-1, with 7 bases identical to TRBD2. J was trimmed by 1 base and V by 5 bases; bases with no gene match: 8. CDR3 size: 16 residues. The germline V gene encodes CDR1 SGHVS and CDR2 FNYEAQ. This CDR3 reads CASSPRAGLSYNEQFF. The CDR3 DNA follows: TGTGCCAGCAGCCCTCGAGCGGGGTTATCCTACAATGAGCAGTTCTTC.